What follows is one T cell receptor (beta chain) and its context. This entry comes from a study of monozygotic twins with inflammatory bowel disease. There were eight separate reactions per sample in which cDNA was made. UMIs that included a 6-nucleotide sample barcode were added by template switching, which took place during cDNA synthesis. Nested PCRs (approximately 17 and 9 cycles, two total) were applied to TCRalpha and TCRbeta cDNA. One entry per CDR3 protein, without DNA, is what TCRdb gives after re-calling the 5' RACE reads. The table lists fewer than 550,000 distinct CDR3 sequences. The sample consisted of blood. The TCR was taken from a human donor with ulcerative colitis or Crohn's disease, or a healthy co-twin of an affected twin (not recorded which).

The CDR3 here is CASSYSSTFSGNTIYF. The rearrangement joins TRBV6-5 to TRBJ1-3. Germline CDR1 MNHEY, CDR2 SVGAGI. The CDR3 extends over 16 amino acids.